The clone carrying this T cell receptor (beta chain) appeared once. The record originates from a study of blood T cell repertoires in COVID-19. V shed 4 bases and J 7 bases; nucleotides not matched to a gene: 8. This CDR3 comprises 15 residues. Per the germline V gene, CDR1 is SGHDT and CDR2 is YYEEEE. As processed by the authors: Cell counts per sample came from amplifying reference gene primers. The method was immunoSEQ multiplex PCR; TCRdb's version includes in-frame clones alone and lacks a portion of them. D and trimming were read from the DNA, whereas the V and J calls and clone size are those reported in that table. The sample has fewer than 60,000 clones, roughly 83% seen once.

The V and J genes are TRBV5-6 and TRBJ1-2; the match to TRBD1 covers 12 bases. Sequenced sample: peripheral blood. This clonotype was sampled from a woman of 80 years or more with acute or convalescent COVID-19. The CDR3 loop reads CASSLGQGAVSGYTF. As DNA, the CDR3 is TGTGCCAGCAGCCTGGGACAGGGGGCGGTGAGTGGCTACACCTTC. The full variable domain, rest sourced from reference TRBV5-6 and TRBJ1-2, is DAGVTQSPTHLIKTRGQQVTLRCSPKSGHDTVSWYQQALGQGPQFIFQYYEEEERQRGNFPDRFSGHQFPNYSSELNVNALLLGDSALYLCASSLGQGAVSGYTFGSGTRLTVV.